These 7 T cell receptor beta chains were all obtained from the same sample, sequenced in a study of shared clonotypes between healthy human individuals. TCRdb keeps only in-frame clones here, not all; method: immunoSEQ multiplex PCR. This sample has nearly 1 million clones, with over 60% found just once. Sequenced sample: memory CD4+ T cells sorted from blood. Documented subset: CD45RA-negative fraction. All receptors derive from a man aged 18 to 29 in good health.

V gene TRBV6-1 combines with J gene TRBJ2-1; D is unclear. Looked up from germline, CDR1 is MNHNS and CDR2 is SASEGT. There are 8 residues in the CDR3. Trimming stripped 7 bases from V and 10 bases from J, with 2 bases between. The CDR3 here is CASTEQFF. CDR3 nucleotide sequence: TGTGCCAGCACCGAGCAGTTCTTC.

The DNA for the CDR3 is TGTGCCATCAGTGCCAATTTAGCCGGGGAGCTGTTTTTT. It yields the protein CAISANLAGELFF. The chain recombines TRBV10-3 with TRBJ2-2; D is ambiguous. V lost 4 bases and J lost 6, with 9 bases in between. The CDR3 sequence is 13 residues long. From germline, CDR1 is ENHRY and CDR2 SYGVKD.

The chain employs TRBV6-1 and TRBJ2-3; D not resolved. Trimming removed 7 bases at V and 4 bases at J, with 12 bases between. This CDR3 is built from 13 residues. From germline, CDR1 is MNHNS and CDR2 SASEGT. CDR3: CASKPLDSDTQYF. For the CDR3, the DNA is TGTGCCAGCAAACCCCTTGACTCAGATACGCAGTATTTT.

This chain joins TRBV5-8 and TRBJ1-1; 9 nucleotides align to TRBD1. V shed 4 bases, J shed 10 bases, and the junction held 5 bases outside the gene matches. This CDR3 spans 12 amino acids. Germline loops: CDR1 SGHTS, CDR2 YDEGEE. The DNA for the CDR3 is TGTGCCAGCAGCCGGACAGGGGAGGTAGCTTTCTTT. It specifies CASSRTGEVAFF.

This clone was recorded only once. V usage is TRBV5-1 and J usage is TRBJ2-7; D is unresolved. CDR3 length equals 15 residues. The V gene lost 0 bases and the J gene lost 5 bases, with 15 bases spanning the gap. From germline, CDR1 is SGHRS and CDR2 YFSETQ. The CDR3: CASSLEGTGANEQYF. In DNA, the CDR3 is TGCGCCAGCAGCTTGGAAGGAACCGGTGCCAACGAGCAGTACTTC.

The V and J genes are TRBV7-8 and TRBJ1-2; maybe TRBD1 (5 bases). CDR3 length: 16 residues. V was trimmed by 0 bases and J by 4 bases, leaving 15 bases between them. CDR1 and CDR2 from the germline V gene are SGHVS and FQNEAQ. CDR3 DNA sequence: TGTGCCAGCAGCTTAGCTAGCGAGGGGTTAGGCTATGGCTACACCTTC. It yields the protein CASSLASEGLGYGYTF.

The chain couples TRBV5-1 to TRBJ2-1; 10 positions match TRBD1. CDR1 is SGHRS and CDR2 is YFSETQ in the germline V gene. V lost 2 bases, J lost 2 bases, and 16 bases stayed unmatched. This CDR3 has 20 amino acids. CDR3 sequence: CASSFPRDERQGATYNEQFF. CDR3 DNA sequence: TGCGCCAGCAGCTTCCCAAGGGATGAGAGACAGGGGGCCACCTACAATGAGCAGTTCTTC.